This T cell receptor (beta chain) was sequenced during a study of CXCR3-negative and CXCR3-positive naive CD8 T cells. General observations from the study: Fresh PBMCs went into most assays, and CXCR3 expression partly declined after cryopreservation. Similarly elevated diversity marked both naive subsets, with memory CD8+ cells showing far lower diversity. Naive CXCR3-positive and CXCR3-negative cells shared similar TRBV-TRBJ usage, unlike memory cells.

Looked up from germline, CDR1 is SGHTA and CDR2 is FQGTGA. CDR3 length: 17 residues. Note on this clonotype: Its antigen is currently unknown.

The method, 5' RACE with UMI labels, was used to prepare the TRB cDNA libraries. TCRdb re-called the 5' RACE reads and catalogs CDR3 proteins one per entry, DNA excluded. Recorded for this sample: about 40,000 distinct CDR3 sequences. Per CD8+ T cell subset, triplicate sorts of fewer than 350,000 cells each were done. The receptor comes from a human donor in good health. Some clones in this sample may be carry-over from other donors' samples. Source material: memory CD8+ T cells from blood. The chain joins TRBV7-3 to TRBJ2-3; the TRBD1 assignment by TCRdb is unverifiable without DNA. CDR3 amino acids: CASSSGHPYTGSDTQYF.